The clone carrying this T cell receptor beta chain was counted once. Its antigen is not known. CDR1 MDHEN and CDR2 SYDVKM come from the germline V gene. This CDR3 is built from 14 residues. Between the trimmed V and J ends, which lost 5 bases and 2 bases, there was a span of 12 bases. The data belong to a study of radiation and T cells in renal cell carcinoma. Study at large: Nephrectomy followed 15 Gy stereotactic body radiation by 4 weeks.

Measured with immunoSEQ multiplex PCR; TCRdb has only the in-frame clones, and not every one. The sample lists some 120,000 clones, 75% to 85% occurring once. Time point given: blood 2 weeks post-SBRT. The treatment: 15 Gy SBRT to primary tumor, nephrectomy 4 weeks later. Clear cell pathology was present in this patient's renal cell carcinoma. Study-level findings and limits: In blood, top tumor clones expanded by 2 weeks, shrinking by 4.

The starting material was blood, obtained from a patient whose treatment included radiotherapy and nephrectomy. V is TRBV28 and J is TRBJ1-2; D perhaps matches TRBD1 (5 bases). The sequence derives from a woman aged 60-75 years with renal cell carcinoma. The CDR3 is CASSPHGGNYGYTF. The CDR3 DNA sequence: TGTGCCAGCAGTCCCCACGGGGGGAACTATGGCTACACCTTC.